This T cell receptor (beta chain) was found in a study of CD8 T cells in ankylosing spondylitis. Study-level findings and limits: Earlier studies detected some motif variants in reactive arthritis synovial fluid and blood. Disease-linked clones bore a CD8+ phenotype and were relatively rare in peripheral blood. In ankylosing spondylitis blood, a motif of seven to nine highly homologous TCR beta variants appeared characteristic.

This clonotype was detected only a few times. The antigen remains undetermined. Germline V CDR1 and CDR2: SGHRS, YFSETQ. V lost 0 bases and J 4 bases, leaving 13 bases between the germline ends. The CDR3 is made up of 16 amino acids. Library preparation for TCR beta used quantitative 5'-RACE with molecular barcodes. TCRdb processed the 5' RACE reads anew with MiXCR; each CDR3 protein has one entry. The sample contains roughly 180,000 distinct CDR3 sequences, roughly 12% of which appear only once. Material: blood, either unsorted or a sorted T cell fraction (not recorded which). The chain joins TRBV5-1 to TRBJ2-2; TRBD1 might be the D (5 bases). This clonotype was sampled from a male donor with ankylosing spondylitis or in good health (not recorded which). The CDR3 sequence: CASSLGWQGPTGELFF. The CDR3 nucleotides read TGCGCCAGCAGCTTGGGTTGGCAGGGCCCCACCGGGGAGCTGTTTTTT.